These T cell receptor beta chains were read from a single sample in a study of blood T cell repertoires in COVID-19. TCRdb's table, derived via immunoSEQ multiplex PCR, lists solely in-frame clones and lacks some. Of around 270,000 clones detected, about 87% appear once; the ten largest clones hold 4%. The sample consisted of peripheral blood. The origin of the receptors is a man between 60 and 75 years old who had recovered from COVID-19. Each CDR3 is given with its conserved first and last residue. The order of the fields is D gene, J gene, V gene, clone size, CDR3 DNA, CDR3 protein. A D gene is named only where the DNA matches it firmly. Clone sizes are given selectively: once, few, many, or a class where the clone is expanded.

d_call: TRBD1
j_call: TRBJ1-5
v_call: TRBV6-5
clone_size: .
cdr3_nt: TGTGCCAGCAGCGCCGAGGGGGCCGGTCAGCCCCAGCATTTT
cdr3_aa: CASSAEGAGQPQHF

d_call: TRBD1
j_call: TRBJ1-6
v_call: TRBV6-6
clone_size: .
cdr3_nt: TGTGCCAGCAGTCCACAGGGGGCCACCTATAATTCACCCCTCCACTTT
cdr3_aa: CASSPQGATYNSPLHF

d_call: TRBD2
j_call: TRBJ2-2
v_call: TRBV7-2
clone_size: .
cdr3_nt: TGTGCCAGCAATCCGTTAGCGGGGGGCGGCGGGGAGCTGTTTTTT
cdr3_aa: CASNPLAGGGGELFF

d_call: .
j_call: TRBJ2-3
v_call: TRBV5-1
clone_size: .
cdr3_nt: TGCGCCAGCAGCTGGGTAGGCAGGGGCACAGATACGCAGTATTTT
cdr3_aa: CASSWVGRGTDTQYF

d_call: .
j_call: TRBJ2-3
v_call: TRBV2
clone_size: .
cdr3_nt: TGTGCCAGCTGGGGCGGAAACCTTCGCACAGATACGCAGTATTTT
cdr3_aa: CASWGGNLRTDTQYF

d_call: .
j_call: TRBJ2-7
v_call: TRBV5-1
clone_size: once
cdr3_nt: TGCGCCAGCAGCACGGACAGTGTTTCCTACGAGCAGTACTTC
cdr3_aa: CASSTDSVSYEQYF

d_call: TRBD1
j_call: TRBJ1-1
v_call: TRBV7-6
clone_size: .
cdr3_nt: TGTGCCAGCAGCTTAAGACAGGGGGCGAGGACTGAAGCTTTCTTT
cdr3_aa: CASSLRQGARTEAFF

d_call: TRBD1
j_call: TRBJ1-1
v_call: TRBV5-1
clone_size: .
cdr3_nt: TGCGCCAGCAGCTTGGGTTTAACAGGGGGAAGGACTGAAGCTTTCTTT
cdr3_aa: CASSLGLTGGRTEAFF

d_call: .
j_call: TRBJ2-1
v_call: TRBV12-5
clone_size: .
cdr3_nt: TGTGCTAGTGCCTCGTGGGGAACAGGGAGCGATGAGCAGTTCTTC
cdr3_aa: CASASWGTGSDEQFF

d_call: TRBD2
j_call: TRBJ2-5
v_call: TRBV7-6
clone_size: .
cdr3_nt: TGTGCCAGCAGCTTCGGGACTAGCGGCTCGGGGGAGACCCAGTACTTC
cdr3_aa: CASSFGTSGSGETQYF

d_call: TRBD2
j_call: TRBJ2-5
v_call: TRBV4-2
clone_size: .
cdr3_nt: TGTGCCAGCAGCCAAGATGGGACTAGCGTCGGGGAGACCCAGTACTTC
cdr3_aa: CASSQDGTSVGETQYF

d_call: TRBD1
j_call: TRBJ1-2
v_call: TRBV5-1
clone_size: .
cdr3_nt: TGCGCCAGCAGCCTAAAACAGGGGGTCGGCTACACCTTC
cdr3_aa: CASSLKQGVGYTF

d_call: .
j_call: TRBJ1-2
v_call: TRBV9
clone_size: .
cdr3_nt: TGTGCCAGCAGCGCCTATACAGGGTACGGCTACACCTTC
cdr3_aa: CASSAYTGYGYTF

d_call: TRBD1
j_call: TRBJ1-6
v_call: TRBV19
clone_size: .
cdr3_nt: TGTGCCAGTAGTATGGCAGGGGGCAATAATTCACCCCTCCACTTT
cdr3_aa: CASSMAGGNNSPLHF

d_call: TRBD2
j_call: TRBJ2-3
v_call: TRBV3-1/TRBV3-2
clone_size: .
cdr3_nt: TGTGCCAGCAGCCTTATAATGGGACTACCAGATACGCAGTATTTT
cdr3_aa: CASSLIMGLPDTQYF

d_call: TRBD1
j_call: TRBJ1-3
v_call: TRBV3-1/TRBV3-2
clone_size: .
cdr3_nt: TGTGCCATATCTCGGCAGGGGGCTGGAAACACCATATATTTT
cdr3_aa: CAISRQGAGNTIYF

d_call: .
j_call: TRBJ2-5
v_call: TRBV27
clone_size: .
cdr3_nt: TGTGCCAGCAGTTTAACGTGGACAGCCCAAGAGACCCAGTACTTC
cdr3_aa: CASSLTWTAQETQYF

d_call: .
j_call: TRBJ1-1
v_call: TRBV11-1
clone_size: once
cdr3_nt: TGTGCCAGCAGCTTCTATATTGGCACTGAAGCTTTCTTT
cdr3_aa: CASSFYIGTEAFF

d_call: TRBD1
j_call: TRBJ1-6
v_call: TRBV7-3
clone_size: .
cdr3_nt: TGTGCCAGCAGCTTAAACGCGTGGGACAGGGAGAGTTCACCCCTCCACTTT
cdr3_aa: CASSLNAWDRESSPLHF

d_call: TRBD1
j_call: TRBJ2-7
v_call: TRBV29-1
clone_size: .
cdr3_nt: TGCAGCGTTGTCCCGCGGGACAGGGTTTACGAGCAGTACTTC
cdr3_aa: CSVVPRDRVYEQYF

d_call: .
j_call: TRBJ1-1
v_call: TRBV7-2
clone_size: .
cdr3_nt: TGTGCCAGCAGCTTATGGCCTTTGAACACTGAAGCTTTCTTT
cdr3_aa: CASSLWPLNTEAFF

d_call: .
j_call: TRBJ1-4
v_call: TRBV19
clone_size: .
cdr3_nt: TGTGCCAGTAGTACGACTATAAGGGGGGAAAAACTGTTTTTT
cdr3_aa: CASSTTIRGEKLFF

d_call: .
j_call: TRBJ1-1
v_call: TRBV7-9
clone_size: .
cdr3_nt: TGTGCCAGCGGATCCGGTGATACAGGGATCAACACTGAAGCTTTCTTT
cdr3_aa: CASGSGDTGINTEAFF

d_call: .
j_call: TRBJ1-1
v_call: TRBV4-1
clone_size: .
cdr3_nt: TGCGCCAGCAGCCCCAGGGCCACCATGAACACTGAAGCTTTCTTT
cdr3_aa: CASSPRATMNTEAFF

d_call: TRBD1
j_call: TRBJ1-1
v_call: TRBV6-5
clone_size: .
cdr3_nt: TGTGCCAGCACCCACAGGGGTAAGAACACTGAAGCTTTCTTT
cdr3_aa: CASTHRGKNTEAFF

d_call: TRBD1
j_call: TRBJ2-2
v_call: TRBV9
clone_size: .
cdr3_nt: TGTGCCAGCAGCGCCCTAGTCGGGACAGGAAGGAAGGACACCGGGGAGCTGTTTTTT
cdr3_aa: CASSALVGTGRKDTGELFF

d_call: .
j_call: TRBJ1-1
v_call: TRBV30
clone_size: .
cdr3_nt: TGTGCCTGGAGTGGTTTCTTTGAAGCTTTCTTT
cdr3_aa: CAWSGFFEAFF

d_call: .
j_call: TRBJ2-7
v_call: TRBV19
clone_size: .
cdr3_nt: TGTGCCAGTAGTATCGGCCGGGGTGAAGGATACGAGCAGTACTTC
cdr3_aa: CASSIGRGEGYEQYF

d_call: TRBD2
j_call: TRBJ2-5
v_call: TRBV11-2
clone_size: .
cdr3_nt: TGTGCCAGCAGCCCCCCGGGGGGGGATTCGGAGACCCAGTACTTC
cdr3_aa: CASSPPGGDSETQYF

d_call: .
j_call: TRBJ2-3
v_call: TRBV5-1
clone_size: .
cdr3_nt: TGCGCCAGCAGTCGGGACTTACGCACAGATACGCAGTATTTT
cdr3_aa: CASSRDLRTDTQYF

d_call: TRBD1
j_call: TRBJ2-7
v_call: TRBV5-1
clone_size: .
cdr3_nt: TGCGCCAGCAGCGTGCTGGGACAGTCCTACGAGCAGTACTTC
cdr3_aa: CASSVLGQSYEQYF

d_call: .
j_call: TRBJ1-6
v_call: TRBV9
clone_size: .
cdr3_nt: TGTGCCAGCAGCGGACCATCCGGACAGATCTATAATTCACCCCTCCACTTT
cdr3_aa: CASSGPSGQIYNSPLHF

d_call: TRBD2
j_call: TRBJ2-7
v_call: TRBV28
clone_size: .
cdr3_nt: TGTGCCAGCAGCTCTCTTAGAGGCCAGCGGGGGTCCTACGAGCAGTACTTC
cdr3_aa: CASSSLRGQRGSYEQYF

d_call: TRBD1
j_call: TRBJ2-3
v_call: TRBV5-4
clone_size: .
cdr3_nt: TGTGCCAGCAGATCACAGGGGAACACAGATACGCAGTATTTT
cdr3_aa: CASRSQGNTDTQYF